Listed below are T cell receptor beta chains from one sample, sequenced in a study of cytomegalovirus exposure and HLA in healthy donors. Profiled with immunoSEQ multiplex PCR; TCRdb holds only in-frame clones, not every one. The sample records about 160,000 clones, 86% being singletons. Sequencing was performed on PBMCs. The receptor source for this set is a woman in her twenties or thirties in good health and CMV-seronegative. The CDR3 runs from the conserved cysteine through the conserved F or W. The D gene is left open where the match is weak. Part of the rows lack a size; the others show once, few, many or a class for expanded clones.

V gene	J gene	clone size	D gene	CDR3 DNA	CDR3 protein
TRBV18	TRBJ1-1	few	-	TGTGCCAGCTCACCATCGGGGGTGGACACTGAAGCTTTCTTT	CASSPSGVDTEAFF
TRBV12-5	TRBJ1-2	-	-	TGTGCTAGTGGTTTGGTTTCACAGCTGACAGGACGTGGCTACACCTTC	CASGLVSQLTGRGYTF
TRBV9	TRBJ2-3	-	-	TGTGCCAGCAGCACTCTCCCCGATACGCAGTATTTT	CASSTLPDTQYF
TRBV30	TRBJ1-1	-	-	TGTGCCTGGAGAGGGAACACTGAAGCTTTCTTT	CAWRGNTEAFF
TRBV7-2	TRBJ2-7	-	-	TGTGCCAGCAGTCAGAGGGGGGGGCGGGAGAGCGAGCAGTACTTC	CASSQRGGRESEQYF
TRBV13	TRBJ2-2	-	-	TGTGCCAGCAGCTCCTGGCAGGAGGGGAACACCGGGGAGCTGTTTTTT	CASSSWQEGNTGELFF
TRBV6-1	TRBJ1-1	few	-	TGTGCCAGCACTAGGGACACTGAAGCTTTCTTT	CASTRDTEAFF
TRBV28	TRBJ2-1	-	-	TGTGCCAGCAGTTTCAGTCGGGAGTCTAAGTCCTACAATGAGCAGTTCTTC	CASSFSRESKSYNEQFF
TRBV25-1	TRBJ2-7	-	TRBD1	TGTGCCAGCTCTCGGGAGACAGGGGGGAGCTCCTACGAGCAGTACTTC	CASSRETGGSSYEQYF
TRBV10-3	TRBJ1-1	few	TRBD1	TGTGCCACGGAGGGACAGCTAAACACTGAAGCTTTCTTT	CATEGQLNTEAFF
TRBV27	TRBJ2-5	-	-	TGTGCCAGCAGTCCAACCCCCGGGCAAGAGACCCAGTACTTC	CASSPTPGQETQYF
TRBV5-1	TRBJ2-1	-	-	TGCGCCAGCAGCTTCCGGGACATTGACAATGAGCAGTTCTTC	CASSFRDIDNEQFF